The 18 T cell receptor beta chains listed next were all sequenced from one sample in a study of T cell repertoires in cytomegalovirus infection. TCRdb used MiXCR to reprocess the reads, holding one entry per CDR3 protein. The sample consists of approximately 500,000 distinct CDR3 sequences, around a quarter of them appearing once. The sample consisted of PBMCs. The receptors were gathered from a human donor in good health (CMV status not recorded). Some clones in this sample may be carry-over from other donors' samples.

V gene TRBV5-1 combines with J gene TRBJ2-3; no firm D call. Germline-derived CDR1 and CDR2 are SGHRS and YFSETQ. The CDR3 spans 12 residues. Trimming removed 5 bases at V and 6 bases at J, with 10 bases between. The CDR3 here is CASRSYADTQYF. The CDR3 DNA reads TGCGCCAGCAGATCCTATGCCGATACGCAGTATTTT.

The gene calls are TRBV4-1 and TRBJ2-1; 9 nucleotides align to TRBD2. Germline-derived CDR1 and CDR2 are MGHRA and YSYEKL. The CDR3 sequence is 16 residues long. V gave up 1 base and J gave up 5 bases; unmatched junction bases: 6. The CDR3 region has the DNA TGCGCCAGCAGCCAAGTCGGCGGGAGGGGGAACAATGAGCAGTTCTTC. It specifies CASSQVGGRGNNEQFF.

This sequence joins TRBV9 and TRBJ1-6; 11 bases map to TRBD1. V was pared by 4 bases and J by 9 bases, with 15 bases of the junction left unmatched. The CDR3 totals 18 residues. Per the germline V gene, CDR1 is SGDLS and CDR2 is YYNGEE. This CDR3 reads CASSPGPGQGAFSSPLHF. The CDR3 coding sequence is TGTGCCAGCAGCCCAGGACCAGGACAGGGGGCTTTCAGTTCACCCCTCCACTTT.

The chain's CDR3 is CSARDPAGERNEQFF. The CDR3 DNA sequence: TGCAGTGCTAGAGATCCGGCGGGAGAGCGGAATGAGCAGTTCTTC. The V and J genes are TRBV20-1 and TRBJ2-1; 7 bases map to TRBD2. Germline V gene sequence: CDR1 DFQATT, CDR2 SNEGSKA (reference sequence). Trimming at V came to 0 bases and at J to 7 bases, leaving 9 bases not matched to a gene. The CDR3 sequence is 15 residues long.

The CDR3 reads CASSYGQATTGELFF. For the CDR3, the DNA is TGTGCCAGCAGTTACGGGCAGGCGACCACCGGGGAGCTGTTTTTT. The chain joins TRBV6-5 to TRBJ2-2; D is ambiguous. Germline V gene sequence: CDR1 MNHEY, CDR2 SVGAGI. Trimming cost V 2 bases and J 4 bases, with 11 bases left between them. The length of the CDR3 is 15 residues.

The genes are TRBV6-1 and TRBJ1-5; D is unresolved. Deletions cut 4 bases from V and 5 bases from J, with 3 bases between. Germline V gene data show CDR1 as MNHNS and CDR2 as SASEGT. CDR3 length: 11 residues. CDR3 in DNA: TGTGCCAGCAGTGGTTATCAGCCCCAGCATTTT. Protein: CASSGYQPQHF.

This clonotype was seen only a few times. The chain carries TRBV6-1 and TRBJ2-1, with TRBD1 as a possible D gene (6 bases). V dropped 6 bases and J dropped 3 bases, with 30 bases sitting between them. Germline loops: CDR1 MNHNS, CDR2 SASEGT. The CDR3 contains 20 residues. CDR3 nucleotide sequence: TGTGCCAGCAGCTGGGCTTTCCTCCCCCTTCAGGGGTTGAGCTACAATGAGCAGTTCTTC. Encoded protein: CASSWAFLPLQGLSYNEQFF.

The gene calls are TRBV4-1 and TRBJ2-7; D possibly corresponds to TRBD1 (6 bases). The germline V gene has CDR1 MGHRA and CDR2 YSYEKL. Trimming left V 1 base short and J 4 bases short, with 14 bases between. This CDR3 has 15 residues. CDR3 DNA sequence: TGCGCCAGCAGCCAAGCTCCGACAGGATTTTACGAGCAGTACTTC. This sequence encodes CASSQAPTGFYEQYF.

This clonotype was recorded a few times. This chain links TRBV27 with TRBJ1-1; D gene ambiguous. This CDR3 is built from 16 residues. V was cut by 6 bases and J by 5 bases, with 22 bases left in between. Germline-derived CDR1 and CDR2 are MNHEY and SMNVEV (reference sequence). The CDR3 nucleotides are TGTGCCAGCAGCCTTCCCCTCAGCGCCGAGGAAACTGAAGCTTTCTTT. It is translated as CASSLPLSAEETEAFF.

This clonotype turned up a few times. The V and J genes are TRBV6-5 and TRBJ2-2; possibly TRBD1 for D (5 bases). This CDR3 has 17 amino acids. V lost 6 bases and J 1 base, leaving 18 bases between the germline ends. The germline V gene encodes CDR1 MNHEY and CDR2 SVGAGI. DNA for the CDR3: TGTGCCAGCAGAATACGCTGGCAGGGTATGAACACCGGGGAGCTGTTTTTT. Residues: CASRIRWQGMNTGELFF.

The CDR3 DNA reads TGTGCCATCAGTGGGGAGATAATAGCCGTAGATACGCAGTATTTT. Protein sequence: CAISGEIIAVDTQYF. The rearrangement joins TRBV10-3 to TRBJ2-3; maybe TRBD2 (5 bases). The CDR3 sequence is 15 residues long. Germline lookup yields CDR1 ENHRY and CDR2 SYGVKD. Between the trimmed V and J ends, which lost 4 bases and 5 bases, there was a span of 16 bases.

CDR3 residues: CASSYSFAVTEAFF. The CDR3 DNA reads TGTGCCAGCAGTTACTCCTTTGCTGTCACTGAAGCTTTCTTT. This sequence joins TRBV6-2 or TRBV6-3 and TRBJ1-1; no clear D gene. V was cut by 0 bases and J by 4 bases, with 9 bases left in between. The germline V gene encodes CDR1 MNHEY and CDR2 SVGEGT. The CDR3 consists of 14 residues.

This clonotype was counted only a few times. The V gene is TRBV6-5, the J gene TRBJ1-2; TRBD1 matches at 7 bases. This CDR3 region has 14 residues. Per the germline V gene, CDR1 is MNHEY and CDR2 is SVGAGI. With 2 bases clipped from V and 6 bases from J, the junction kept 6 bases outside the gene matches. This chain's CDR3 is CASSYQGGSDGYTF. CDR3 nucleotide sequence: TGTGCCAGCAGTTACCAGGGGGGCTCAGATGGCTACACCTTC.

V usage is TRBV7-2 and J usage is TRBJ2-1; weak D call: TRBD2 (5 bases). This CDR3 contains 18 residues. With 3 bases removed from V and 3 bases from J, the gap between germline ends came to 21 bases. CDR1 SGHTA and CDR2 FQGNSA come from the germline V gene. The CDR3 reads CASSFIYRLATFYNEQFF. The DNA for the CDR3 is TGTGCCAGCAGCTTTATCTATCGGCTAGCCACCTTCTACAATGAGCAGTTCTTC.

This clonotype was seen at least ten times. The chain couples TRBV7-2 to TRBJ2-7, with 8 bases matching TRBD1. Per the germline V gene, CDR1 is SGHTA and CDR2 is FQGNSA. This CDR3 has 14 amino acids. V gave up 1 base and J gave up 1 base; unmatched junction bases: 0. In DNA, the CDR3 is TGTGCCAGCAGCTTAGGGGACAGGTCCTACGAGCAGTACTTC. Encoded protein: CASSLGDRSYEQYF. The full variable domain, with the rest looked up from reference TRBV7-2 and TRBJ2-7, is GAGVSQSPSNKVTEKGKDVELRCDPISGHTALYWYRQSLGQGLEFLIYFQGNSAPDKSGLPSDRFSAERTGGSVSTLTIQRTQQEDSAVYLCASSLGDRSYEQYFGPGTRLTVT.

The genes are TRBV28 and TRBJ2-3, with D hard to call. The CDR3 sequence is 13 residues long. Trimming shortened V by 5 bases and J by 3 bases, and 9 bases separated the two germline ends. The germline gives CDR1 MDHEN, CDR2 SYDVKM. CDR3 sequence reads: CASSPPETDTQYF. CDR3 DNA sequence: TGTGCCAGCAGTCCCCCTGAGACAGATACGCAGTATTTT.

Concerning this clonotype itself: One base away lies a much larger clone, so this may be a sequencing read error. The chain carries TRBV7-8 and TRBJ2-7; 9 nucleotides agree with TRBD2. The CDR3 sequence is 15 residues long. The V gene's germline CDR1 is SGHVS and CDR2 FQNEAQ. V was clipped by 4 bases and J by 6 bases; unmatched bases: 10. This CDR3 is CASSSELAGAVEQYF. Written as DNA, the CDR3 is TGTGCCAGCAGCTCCGAGTTAGCGGGAGCGGTCGAGCAGTACTTC.

The CDR3 is CSAARLAGGYEQYF. The CDR3 DNA reads as TGCAGTGCTGCCCGACTAGCGGGAGGCTACGAGCAGTACTTC. The chain carries TRBV20-1 and TRBJ2-7; 13 nucleotides align to TRBD2. V trimming: 5 bases; J trimming: 3 bases; junction bases outside the gene matches: 4. Germline-derived CDR1 and CDR2 are DFQATT and SNEGSKA (reference sequence). There are 14 residues in the CDR3.